This TCR beta chain was obtained from a study of shared clonotypes between healthy human individuals. Genomic DNA (from each subset) was split evenly across several immunoSEQ plates. Sequencing was performed with immunoSEQ multiplex PCR; in TCRdb, only in-frame clones are kept and a portion is missing. The table has 490,000 or so clones, 79% seen once; the top ten hold approximately 12%. Sequencing used PBMCs. The sequence was obtained from a woman in her 40s in good health. Some clones in this sample may be carry-over from other donors' samples.

The CDR3 loop is CSVEDVPLFYGYTF. The CDR3 DNA reads TGCAGCGTTGAAGATGTCCCACTCTTCTATGGCTACACCTTC. This chain connects TRBV29-1 to TRBJ1-2, with D hard to call. The V end lost 0 bases, the J end lost 4 bases, and 12 bases lay between the germline ends. The CDR3 extends over 14 amino acids. Germline V CDR1 and CDR2: SQVTM, ANQGSEA.